This T cell receptor beta chain was identified in a study of long-term antiretroviral therapy in people with HIV. Study-level findings and limits: Sampling of blood ran from the mid-2000s to the late 2010s, and older ART regimens were possibly in use.

Version v3.0 of the immunoSEQ assay was performed at survey level. This table comes from immunoSEQ multiplex PCR, and its TCRdb copy is limited to in-frame clones, with some not included. The table lists 30,000 to 40,000 clones, around 72% of them singletons, with approximately 8.4% in the top ten. Trimming pared 0 bases from V and 7 bases from J, leaving 14 bases between. Germline-derived CDR1 and CDR2 are SGHRS and YFSETQ. This CDR3 comprises 15 residues. As for this clone: Its cognate antigen is unknown.

Post-ART PBMC samples numbered at least two per donor, and pre-ART ones at least one. The source material was unsorted PBMCs, sampled 3.1 years after starting antiretroviral therapy. The source of this sequence is a woman aged 45-59 years with HIV. The V call is TRBV5-1, the J call TRBJ2-1; tentative D call: TRBD2 (5 bases). DNA of the CDR3: TGCGCCAGCAGCTTGGGGAACGGGGTGGGGAATGAGCAGTTCTTC. This codes for CASSLGNGVGNEQFF.